The 4 T cell receptor beta chains listed next were all sequenced from one sample in a study of technical replicates of blood from several donors. Libraries were prepared by immunoSEQ multiplex PCR; TCRdb keeps only in-frame clonotypes and omits some of them. Of approximately 100,000 clones in the sample, 90% to 97% were seen once. Sequencing was performed on T cells isolated from PBMCs. Source of these receptors: a human donor in good health.

This clone was observed a single time. The J gene is TRBJ2-7, the V gene TRBV6-5, with no clear D. Germline assignment: CDR1 MNHEY and CDR2 SVGAGI. Trimming took 5 bases from V and 0 from J, leaving 8 bases between them. The CDR3 runs 13 residues. CDR3 bases: TGTGCCAGCAGTGCCGACAACTCCTACGAGCAGTACTTC. Translated: CASSADNSYEQYF.

V is TRBV2 and J is TRBJ1-5, with 7 bases lining up with TRBD1. The CDR3 consists of 16 residues. J was trimmed by 9 bases and V by 3 bases; bases with no gene match: 14. The germline gives CDR1 SNHLY, CDR2 FYNNEI. CDR3 DNA sequence: TGTGCCAGCAGTGACTCCGGGACAGCCCGGAGTCGGCCCCAGCATTTT. Its translation: CASSDSGTARSRPQHF.

The V and J genes are TRBV28 and TRBJ1-5; D is undetermined. CDR1 and CDR2 (germline): MDHEN, SYDVKM. This CDR3 comprises 12 residues. Trimming removed 5 bases from V and 4 bases from J, with 6 bases in between. CDR3 region: CASSIENQPQHF. Written as DNA, the CDR3 is TGTGCCAGCAGTATAGAAAATCAGCCCCAGCATTTT.

The CDR3 region is CASSDPGGEDTQYF. Written as DNA, the CDR3 is TGCGCCAGCAGCGACCCCGGGGGGGAAGATACGCAGTATTTT. The genes are TRBV5-1 and TRBJ2-3; TRBD2 matches at 8 bases. Germline V gene sequence: CDR1 SGHRS, CDR2 YFSETQ. This CDR3 region has 14 residues. With 4 bases clipped from V and 5 bases from J, the junction kept 6 bases outside the gene matches.